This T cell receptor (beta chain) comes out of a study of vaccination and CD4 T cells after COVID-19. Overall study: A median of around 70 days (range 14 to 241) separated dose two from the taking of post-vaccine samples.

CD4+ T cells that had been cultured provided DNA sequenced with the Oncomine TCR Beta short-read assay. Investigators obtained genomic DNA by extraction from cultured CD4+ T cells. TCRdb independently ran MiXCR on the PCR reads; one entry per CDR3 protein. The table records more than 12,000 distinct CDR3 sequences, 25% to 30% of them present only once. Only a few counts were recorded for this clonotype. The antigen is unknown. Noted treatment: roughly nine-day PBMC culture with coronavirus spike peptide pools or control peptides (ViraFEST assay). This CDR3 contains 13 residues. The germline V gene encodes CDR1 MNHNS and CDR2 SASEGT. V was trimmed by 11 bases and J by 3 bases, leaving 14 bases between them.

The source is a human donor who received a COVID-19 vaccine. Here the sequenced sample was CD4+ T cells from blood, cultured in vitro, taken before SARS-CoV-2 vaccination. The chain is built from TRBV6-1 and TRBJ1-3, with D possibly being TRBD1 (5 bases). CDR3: CASRGAGGNTIYF. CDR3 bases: TGTGCCTCGAGAGGGGCAGGTGGAAACACCATATATTTT.